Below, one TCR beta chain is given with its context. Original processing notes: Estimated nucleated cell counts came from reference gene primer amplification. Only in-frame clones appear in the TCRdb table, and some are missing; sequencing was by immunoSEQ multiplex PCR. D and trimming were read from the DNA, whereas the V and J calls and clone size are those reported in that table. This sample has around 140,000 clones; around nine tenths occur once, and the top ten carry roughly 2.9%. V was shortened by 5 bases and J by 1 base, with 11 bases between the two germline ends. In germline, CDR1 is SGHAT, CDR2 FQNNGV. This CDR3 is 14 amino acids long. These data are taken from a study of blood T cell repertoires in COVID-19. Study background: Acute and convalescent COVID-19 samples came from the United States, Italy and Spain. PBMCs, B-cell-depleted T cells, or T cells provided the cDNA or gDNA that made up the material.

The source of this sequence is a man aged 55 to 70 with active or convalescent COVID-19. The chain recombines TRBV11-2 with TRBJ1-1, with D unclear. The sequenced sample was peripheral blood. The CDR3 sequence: CASSPVRGNTEAFF. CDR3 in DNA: TGTGCCAGCAGCCCCGTGAGAGGGAACACTGAAGCTTTCTTT.